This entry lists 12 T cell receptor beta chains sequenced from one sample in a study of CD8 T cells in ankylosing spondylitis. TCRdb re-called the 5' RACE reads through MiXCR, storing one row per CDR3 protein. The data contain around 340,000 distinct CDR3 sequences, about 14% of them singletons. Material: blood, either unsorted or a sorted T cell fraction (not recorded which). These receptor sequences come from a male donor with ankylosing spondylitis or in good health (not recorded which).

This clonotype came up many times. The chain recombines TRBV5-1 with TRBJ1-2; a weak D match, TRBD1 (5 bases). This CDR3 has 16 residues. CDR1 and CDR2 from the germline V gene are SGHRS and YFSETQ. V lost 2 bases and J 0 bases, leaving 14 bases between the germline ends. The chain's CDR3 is CASSFIPGASNYGYTF. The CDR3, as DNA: TGCGCCAGCAGCTTCATTCCCGGGGCTTCTAACTATGGCTACACCTTC.

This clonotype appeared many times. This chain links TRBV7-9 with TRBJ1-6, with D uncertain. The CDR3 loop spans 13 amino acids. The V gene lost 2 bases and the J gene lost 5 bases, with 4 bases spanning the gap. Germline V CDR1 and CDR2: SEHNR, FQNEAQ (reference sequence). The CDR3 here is CASSLKDNSPLHF. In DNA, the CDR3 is TGTGCCAGCAGCTTAAAAGATAATTCACCCCTCCACTTT.

The CDR3 DNA follows: TGCGCCAGCAGCTTGGAGCCTGGGATGAACACTGAAGCTTTCTTT. This codes for CASSLEPGMNTEAFF. V usage is TRBV5-1 and J usage is TRBJ1-1; D not resolved. Trimming removed 0 bases from V and 0 bases from J, with 9 bases in between. The CDR3 is 15 residues long. Per germline, CDR1 SGHRS and CDR2 YFSETQ.

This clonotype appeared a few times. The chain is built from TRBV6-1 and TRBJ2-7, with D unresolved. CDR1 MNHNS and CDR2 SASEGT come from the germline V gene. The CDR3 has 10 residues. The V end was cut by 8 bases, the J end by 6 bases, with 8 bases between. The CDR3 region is CASGEVEQYF. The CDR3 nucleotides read TGTGCCAGCGGAGAGGTCGAGCAGTACTTC.

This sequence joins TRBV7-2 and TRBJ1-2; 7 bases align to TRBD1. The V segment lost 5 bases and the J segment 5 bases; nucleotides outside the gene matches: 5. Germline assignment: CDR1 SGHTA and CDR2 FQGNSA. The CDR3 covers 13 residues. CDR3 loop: CASSNQGGYGYTF. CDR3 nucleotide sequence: TGTGCCAGCAGCAACCAGGGGGGGTATGGCTACACCTTC.

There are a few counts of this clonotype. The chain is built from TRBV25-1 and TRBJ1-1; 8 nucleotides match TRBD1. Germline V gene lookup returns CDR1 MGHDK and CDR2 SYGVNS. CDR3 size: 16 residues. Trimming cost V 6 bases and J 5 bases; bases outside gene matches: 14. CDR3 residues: CASSRNSGQGGTEAFF. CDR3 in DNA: TGTGCCAGCAGCCGTAACTCCGGACAGGGAGGGACTGAAGCTTTCTTT.

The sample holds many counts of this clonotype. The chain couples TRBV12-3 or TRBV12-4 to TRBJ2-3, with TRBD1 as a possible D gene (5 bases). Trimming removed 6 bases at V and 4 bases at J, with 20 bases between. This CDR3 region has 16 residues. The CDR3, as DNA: TGTGCCAGCAGCTTTTCCGTAGGGGCAGAACCAGATACGCAGTATTTT. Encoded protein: CASSFSVGAEPDTQYF.

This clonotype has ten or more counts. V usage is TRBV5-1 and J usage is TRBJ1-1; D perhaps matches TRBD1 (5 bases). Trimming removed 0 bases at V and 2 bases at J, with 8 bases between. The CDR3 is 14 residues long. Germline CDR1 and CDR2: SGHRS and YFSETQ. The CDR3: CASSLVGANTEAFF. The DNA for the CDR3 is TGCGCCAGCAGCTTGGTTGGGGCTAACACTGAAGCTTTCTTT.

CDR3 nucleotides: TGTGCCAGCGGAGTAGCGACCCCTAATGAGCAGTTCTTC. Amino acid sequence: CASGVATPNEQFF. V usage is TRBV3-1 and J usage is TRBJ2-1, with D tentatively TRBD2 (5 bases). The CDR3 spans 13 residues. V lost 8 bases to trimming and J lost 7 bases, with 15 bases between them. Germline assignment: CDR1 LGHDT and CDR2 YNNKEL (reference sequence).

The CDR3 bases are TGCAGCGTTCAGCCTAGCGGGAAATTTCTGGGCACAGATACGCAGTATTTT. Translating it yields CSVQPSGKFLGTDTQYF. The V call is TRBV29-1, the J call TRBJ2-3; 9 bases are shared with TRBD2. CDR1 and CDR2 from the germline V gene are SQVTM and ANQGSEA. The CDR3 consists of 17 residues. The ends lost 5 bases at V and 1 base at J; junction bases unmatched: 13.

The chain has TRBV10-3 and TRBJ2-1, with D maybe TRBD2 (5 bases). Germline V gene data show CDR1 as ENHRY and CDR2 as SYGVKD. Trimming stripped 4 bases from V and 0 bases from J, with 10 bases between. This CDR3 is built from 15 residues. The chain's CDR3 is CAISASGSSYNEQFF. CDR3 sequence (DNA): TGTGCCATCAGTGCATCGGGAAGCTCCTACAATGAGCAGTTCTTC.

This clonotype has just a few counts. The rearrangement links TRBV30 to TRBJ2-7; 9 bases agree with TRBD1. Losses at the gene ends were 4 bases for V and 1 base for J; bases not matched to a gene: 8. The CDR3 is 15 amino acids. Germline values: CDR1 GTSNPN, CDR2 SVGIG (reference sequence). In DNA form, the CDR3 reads TGTGCCTGGACCCCCGAACAGGGGGCGTCCTACGAGCAGTACTTC. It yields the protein CAWTPEQGASYEQYF. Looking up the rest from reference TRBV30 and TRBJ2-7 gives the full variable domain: SQTIHQWPATLVQPVGSPLSLECTVEGTSNPNLYWYRQAAGRGLQLLFYSVGIGQISSEVPQNLSASRPQDRQFILSSKKLLLSDSGFYLCAWTPEQGASYEQYFGPGTRLTVT.